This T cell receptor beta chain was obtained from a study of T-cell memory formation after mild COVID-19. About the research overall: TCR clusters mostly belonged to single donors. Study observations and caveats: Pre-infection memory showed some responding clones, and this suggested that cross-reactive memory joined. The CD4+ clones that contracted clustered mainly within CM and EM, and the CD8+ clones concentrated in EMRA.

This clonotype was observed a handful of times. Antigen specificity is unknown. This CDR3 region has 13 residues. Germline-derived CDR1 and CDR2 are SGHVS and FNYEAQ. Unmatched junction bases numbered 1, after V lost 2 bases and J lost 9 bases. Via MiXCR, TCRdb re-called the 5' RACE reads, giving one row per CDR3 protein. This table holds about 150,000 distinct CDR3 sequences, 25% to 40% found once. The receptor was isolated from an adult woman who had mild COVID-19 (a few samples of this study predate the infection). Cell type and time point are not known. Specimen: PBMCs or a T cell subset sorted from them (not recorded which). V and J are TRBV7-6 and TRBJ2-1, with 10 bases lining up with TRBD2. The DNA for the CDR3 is TGTGCCAGCAGCTTACCTAGCGGGAGTGAGCAGTTCTTC. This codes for CASSLPSGSEQFF.